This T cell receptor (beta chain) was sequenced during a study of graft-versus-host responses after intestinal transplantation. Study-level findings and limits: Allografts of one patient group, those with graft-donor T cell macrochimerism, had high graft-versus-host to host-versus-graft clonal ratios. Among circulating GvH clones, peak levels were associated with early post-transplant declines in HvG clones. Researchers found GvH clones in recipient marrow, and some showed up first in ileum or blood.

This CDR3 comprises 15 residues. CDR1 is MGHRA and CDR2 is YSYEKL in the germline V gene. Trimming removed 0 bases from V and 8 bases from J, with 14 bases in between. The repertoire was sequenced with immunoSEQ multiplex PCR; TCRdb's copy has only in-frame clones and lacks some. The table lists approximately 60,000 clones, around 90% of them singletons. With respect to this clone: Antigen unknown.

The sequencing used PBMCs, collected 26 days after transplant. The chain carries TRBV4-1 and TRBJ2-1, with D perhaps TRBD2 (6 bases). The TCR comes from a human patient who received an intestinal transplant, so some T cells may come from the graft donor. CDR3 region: CASSQEGEERHEQFF. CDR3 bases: TGCGCCAGCAGCCAAGAGGGGGAGGAGCGACATGAGCAGTTCTTC.